A selection of T cell receptor beta chains follows, all from one sample in a study of siplizumab effects on memory and regulatory T cells. The repertoire was sequenced with immunoSEQ multiplex PCR; TCRdb's copy has only in-frame clones and lacks some. The sample records some 52,000 clones, under 98% being singletons. Sequenced: naive CD4+ T cells sorted from blood. The receptors come from a human donor in good health. The CDR3 runs from the conserved cysteine through the conserved F or W. The D gene is left open where the match is weak. Some rows have no size entry. The others give once, few or many, or a class for an expanded clone.

length	V	D	J	size	DNA	CDR3
15	TRBV5-1	TRBD1	TRBJ2-7	-	TGCGCCAGCAGAACGGGACAGGGGGCGGCTTACGAGCAGTACTTC	CASRTGQGAAYEQYF
16	TRBV5-1	-	TRBJ1-1	-	TGCGCCAGCAGTTCAGGGTATTGGGTAGCCGGCACTGAAGCTTTCTTT	CASSSGYWVAGTEAFF
14	TRBV6-5	-	TRBJ2-3	-	TGTGCCAGCAGTTACTCGCGTGCCACAGATACGCAGTATTTT	CASSYSRATDTQYF
15	TRBV4-3	TRBD1	TRBJ2-1	-	TGCGCCAGCAGCCAAGAATACAGGGGACGGGTTGAGCAGTTCTTC	CASSQEYRGRVEQFF
13	TRBV28	-	TRBJ1-2	-	TGTGCCAGCAGCGCCCCAGGGCCCTTTGGCTACACCTTC	CASSAPGPFGYTF
17	TRBV5-1	-	TRBJ2-6	-	TGCGCCAGCAGCTTGGTCAGGGTCCCCTCTGGGGCCAACGTCCTGACTTTC	CASSLVRVPSGANVLTF
12	TRBV18	-	TRBJ1-3	-	TGTGCCAGCTCGAGGGGGGAGGACACCATATATTTT	CASSRGEDTIYF
15	TRBV4-2	TRBD1	TRBJ1-1	-	TGTGCCAGCAGCCCTGACAGGGGGATGAACACTGAAGCTTTCTTT	CASSPDRGMNTEAFF
12	TRBV6-1	-	TRBJ1-1	-	TGTGCCAGCAGCCGGACGGGAACTGAAGCTTTCTTT	CASSRTGTEAFF
15	TRBV5-1	TRBD1	TRBJ1-2	-	TGCGCCAGCAGTTTCGGGACAGGGGGCACCTATGGCTACACCTTC	CASSFGTGGTYGYTF
12	TRBV10-3	-	TRBJ1-1	-	TGTGCCATCAGTGAGTCCAAAACTCCGGCTTTCTTT	CAISESKTPAFF
14	TRBV4-1	-	TRBJ2-1	-	TGCGCCAGCAGCCACCTGAGACCCTACAATGAGCAGTTCTTC	CASSHLRPYNEQFF
17	TRBV4-1	-	TRBJ2-4	-	TGCGCCAGCAGCCCGCTCCCTGGAGCCGTGGCCAAAAACATTCAGTACTTC	CASSPLPGAVAKNIQYF
20	TRBV7-8	TRBD1	TRBJ2-2	-	TGTGCCAGCAGTGCTCTCCTAAACAGGGGCTACCCGCCGAACACCGGGGAGCTGTTTTTT	CASSALLNRGYPPNTGELFF
14	TRBV19	-	TRBJ1-5	-	TGTGCCAGTAGCGGCACAGGGCGCAATCAGCCCCAGCATTTT	CASSGTGRNQPQHF
15	TRBV12-5	-	TRBJ2-3	-	TGTGCTAGTGGTCCTGGGGACCCCCGCACAGATACGCAGTATTTT	CASGPGDPRTDTQYF
14	TRBV2	-	TRBJ2-1	-	TGTGCCAGCAAAACGGACCGCTCCTACAATGAGCAGTTCTTC	CASKTDRSYNEQFF
14	TRBV2	TRBD1	TRBJ2-5	-	TGTGCCAGCAGTAGGGACAGGGGCGTAGAGACCCAGTACTTC	CASSRDRGVETQYF
15	TRBV19	-	TRBJ2-1	-	TGTGCCAGTACCAGACGGATGGTGGCGGAAATCGAGCAGTTCTTC	CASTRRMVAEIEQFF
12	TRBV5-6	-	TRBJ1-1	-	TGTGCCAGCAGCTTCGGGCGCACTGAAGCTTTCTTT	CASSFGRTEAFF
13	TRBV2	-	TRBJ1-4	-	TGTGCCAGCACCCCGCGGGGTCATGAAAAACTGTTTTTT	CASTPRGHEKLFF
15	TRBV6-6	TRBD1	TRBJ2-5	once	TGTGCCAGCAGTCCCGGGACAGGGATTCAAGAGACCCAGTACTTC	CASSPGTGIQETQYF
13	TRBV7-8	-	TRBJ2-7	-	TGTGCCAGCAGCCCAAAGGGCCCCTACGAGCAGTACTTC	CASSPKGPYEQYF
12	TRBV9	-	TRBJ2-5	-	TGTGCCAGCAACAACCTCGGGGAGACCCAGTACTTC	CASNNLGETQYF
15	TRBV5-4	TRBD1	TRBJ1-2	-	TGTGCCAGCAGCTTGGAGGGGGCGCCCAACTATGGCTACACCTTC	CASSLEGAPNYGYTF
16	TRBV2	-	TRBJ2-6	-	TGTGCCAGCAGTGAAGCGGAGGTCTCTGGGGCCAACGTCCTGACTTTC	CASSEAEVSGANVLTF
14	TRBV6-5	-	TRBJ1-1	-	TGTGCCAGCAGGGAGGGGGAAGTGAACACTGAAGCTTTCTTT	CASREGEVNTEAFF
16	TRBV19	-	TRBJ2-5	-	TGTGCCAGTAGTCCCCTCCCGGGAGATCGTAAAGAGACCCAGTACTTC	CASSPLPGDRKETQYF
14	TRBV23-1	TRBD2	TRBJ2-7	-	TGCGCCAGCAGCCAACAGCGGGGCGGGTACGAGCAGTACTTC	CASSQQRGGYEQYF
14	TRBV13	-	TRBJ1-4	-	TGTGCCAGCAGCTTCAAAGCAACTAATGAAAAACTGTTTTTT	CASSFKATNEKLFF
17	TRBV5-1	TRBD1	TRBJ2-1	-	TGCGCCAGCAGGGCCGGGACAGGGGGCTCTACCTACAATGAGCAGTTCTTC	CASRAGTGGSTYNEQFF
14	TRBV30	-	TRBJ1-2	-	TGTGCCTGGAGTGCAGGGGAACGGAACTATGGCTACACCTTC	CAWSAGERNYGYTF
17	TRBV5-1	TRBD2	TRBJ2-7	-	TGCGCCAGCAGCTCGATCCAGACTAGCGGGAGGGGTCCCGAGCAGTACTTC	CASSSIQTSGRGPEQYF
13	TRBV7-2	-	TRBJ2-3	-	TGTGCCAGCAGCTTAGAGGGGGCAGATACGCAGTATTTT	CASSLEGADTQYF
14	TRBV7-8	-	TRBJ1-4	-	TGTGCCAGCAGCGTTACAGGAATACCTGAAAAACTGTTTTTT	CASSVTGIPEKLFF
13	TRBV19	TRBD2	TRBJ2-7	-	TGTGCCACCCCGTGCGGGAGGGGGTACGAGCAGTACTTC	CATPCGRGYEQYF
14	TRBV30	-	TRBJ1-3	-	TGTGCCTGGAGCCCAGGGACAACTGGAAACACCATATATTTT	CAWSPGTTGNTIYF
15	TRBV4-2	-	TRBJ1-3	-	TGTGCCAGCAGCCAAGACAGAGCCTCTGGAAACACCATATATTTT	CASSQDRASGNTIYF
13	TRBV5-1	-	TRBJ2-7	-	TGCGCCAGCAGCCTCGACAGACTCTACGAGCAGTACTTC	CASSLDRLYEQYF
14	TRBV5-8	-	TRBJ1-2	-	TGTGCCAGCAGCTTGGACAGTCCAGGTGGTGGCTACACCTTC	CASSLDSPGGGYTF
13	TRBV14	TRBD1	TRBJ2-7	-	TGTGCCAGCAGCCAAGGGGACAGTTACGAGCAGTACTTC	CASSQGDSYEQYF
14	TRBV6-1	-	TRBJ2-7	-	TGTGCCAGCAAAAGGGACCGCAGCTCCTACGAGCAGTACTTC	CASKRDRSSYEQYF
14	TRBV30	-	TRBJ2-3	-	TGTGCCTGGAGTGGGAGTCCTAGCACAGATACGCAGTATTTT	CAWSGSPSTDTQYF
15	TRBV15	TRBD1	TRBJ1-4	-	TGTGCCACCAGCCAAGGGGGCGGCACTAATGAAAAACTGTTTTTT	CATSQGGGTNEKLFF
16	TRBV18	TRBD1	TRBJ1-3	-	TGTGCCAGCTCACCACCTACCGGACAGGGGCGGAACACCATATATTTT	CASSPPTGQGRNTIYF
12	TRBV29-1	-	TRBJ2-2	-	TGCAGCGTCGCAACAAACACCGGGGAGCTGTTTTTT	CSVATNTGELFF
15	TRBV6-1	TRBD2	TRBJ2-1	-	TGTGCCAGCAGCGCCCGGGACTACGAGTACAATGAGCAGTTCTTC	CASSARDYEYNEQFF
14	TRBV5-1	TRBD1	TRBJ1-1	-	TGCGCCAGCAGCTTGGGGCGACAGGGCACTGAAGCTTTCTTT	CASSLGRQGTEAFF
14	TRBV7-9	-	TRBJ2-7	-	TGTGCCAGCACCCCGCGGACAGCCTCCTACGAGCAGTACTTC	CASTPRTASYEQYF
11	TRBV2	-	TRBJ1-2	once	TGTGCCAGCAGGGAACCAGAGGGCTACACCTTC	CASREPEGYTF
13	TRBV6-5	-	TRBJ2-7	-	TGTGCCAGCAGTTATGGCAGGGACTACGAGCAGTACTTC	CASSYGRDYEQYF
14	TRBV18	-	TRBJ1-1	-	TGTGCCAGCTCACCATCCTCGGGTAACACTGAAGCTTTCTTT	CASSPSSGNTEAFF
15	TRBV15	TRBD1	TRBJ1-2	once	TGTGCCACCAGCAGAGACCCTGGGACAGGACCGCACTACACCTTC	CATSRDPGTGPHYTF
14	TRBV2	-	TRBJ1-5	once	TGTGCCAGCAGAGCAGCAGGGGGCAATCAGCCCCAGCATTTT	CASRAAGGNQPQHF
14	TRBV10-3	TRBD1	TRBJ1-1	-	TGTGCCATCAGCTACAGGGGGGGGAACACTGAAGCTTTCTTT	CAISYRGGNTEAFF
17	TRBV18	TRBD2	TRBJ2-1	-	TGTGCCAGCTCACCAATTGAGGGACTAGCGGCGGGGGGTGAGCAGTTCTTC	CASSPIEGLAAGGEQFF
14	TRBV27	-	TRBJ2-1	-	TGTGCCAGCAGTTTCTCGGGGCTAGCCAGTGAGCAGTTCTTC	CASSFSGLASEQFF
13	TRBV27	-	TRBJ1-4	-	TGTGCCAGCAGTTTAGTACAGGGAGAAAAACTGTTTTTT	CASSLVQGEKLFF
13	TRBV7-9	-	TRBJ1-5	-	TGTGCCAGCAGCGCCATGGGAGATCAGCCCCAGCATTTT	CASSAMGDQPQHF